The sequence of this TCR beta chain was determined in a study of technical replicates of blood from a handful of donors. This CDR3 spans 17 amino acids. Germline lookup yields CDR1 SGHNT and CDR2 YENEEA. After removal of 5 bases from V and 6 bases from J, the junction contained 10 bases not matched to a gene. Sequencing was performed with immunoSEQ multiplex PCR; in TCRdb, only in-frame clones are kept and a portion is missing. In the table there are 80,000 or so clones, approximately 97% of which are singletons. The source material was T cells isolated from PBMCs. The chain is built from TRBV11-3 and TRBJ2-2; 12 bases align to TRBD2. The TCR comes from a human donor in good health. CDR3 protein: CASSPTPGLAGSGELFF. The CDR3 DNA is TGTGCCAGCAGCCCGACCCCGGGACTAGCGGGTTCCGGGGAGCTGTTTTTT.